The T cell receptor (beta chain) under discussion was sequenced for a study of shared clonotypes between healthy human individuals (TCRdb year 2020). About the investigation overall: A couple of women and three men aged 18 to 49 years were included in the cohort. For each donor, CD4 naive and CD4 memory were each given three plates, CD8 naive was given two plates, and CD8 memory was given one plate. Blood TCR repertoires of a handful of healthy adults were deeply sequenced to estimate repertoire size and the extent of clonotype sharing between individuals. Different laboratories and diverse techniques were used to prepare libraries and sequence TCR repertoires, to increase sequencing depth and limit assay-specific biases. Leukapheresis yielded between about 0.9 and 9 billion PBMCs per donor. What the authors observed across the whole study: When a handful of donors were compared, the shared fraction of clonotypes was around 5% for naive CD4, 3.5% to 4% for naive CD8, about 2.5% for memory CD4, and under 0.5% for memory CD8. Because the study included only a small number of donors, the genetic and exposure-history diversity represented was limited. Higher generation probabilities were observed for clonotypes shared by all four sorted-subset donors than for non-shared clonotypes. Incomplete sequencing was indicated by rarefaction of sorted-subset datasets, despite the large sequencing depth. Larger estimated clonotype richness was generally found for naive subsets than for memory subsets. Based on pairwise subsampling, the degree of clonotype sharing among donors was expected to be affected by sequencing depth. Sampling was restricted to blood, and TCR repertoires in tissues likely differ from the TCR repertoires found in blood.

CDR1 and CDR2, per the germline V gene, are LGHNA and YSLEER. The CDR3 measures 15 amino acids from cysteine to phenylalanine. The kept DNA is CDR3 alone, 45 bases in frame from the first base. Of note for this clone: This clone's antigen is unknown. An end of the junction differs from the germline gene, which may be a read error.

TCR CDR3 regions were amplified from genomic DNA by multiplex PCR using the deep immunoSEQ assay. Extracted genomic DNA from each cell subset was spread evenly across all wells of several immunoSEQ 96-well plates, with each plate serving as a replicate. For sorted subsets, each replicate PCR was loaded with approximately 200 ng genomic DNA, equivalent to 30,000 or so T cell genomes. The purified libraries were quantified using a Qubit 3.0 fluorometer, sized with a Bioanalyzer 2100, and then quantified again using the KAPA Library Quantification kit. Every immunoSEQ 96-well plate was sequenced on a dedicated single-read 150-cycle Illumina NextSeq 550 flow cell. From the authors' description of their analysis: Because the immunoSEQ output included only junctional sequences and no quality scores, the filtering could not be the same as the filtering used for full-length reads. To assign V/J genes and CDR3, sequences were annotated using PyIR, a Python wrapper for IgBLAST v1.9, with IMGT germline references. Reads were filtered out if the reads had weak V/J assignments (E-value above 1e-6), no CDR3, stop codons, out-of-frame junctions, or ambiguous translated residues. V3J clonotypes were defined as sequences sharing the same inferred V gene, J gene, and CDR3 amino acid sequence. The percentage overlap between two repertoires was calculated by dividing the number of shared unique clonotypes by the size of the smaller repertoire. RTK rarefaction, the Chao1 estimator, and Recon v2.1 estimates of unobserved clonotypes were used to assess repertoire richness. OLGA was used to compute generation probabilities for all TCRbeta clonotypes that the gDNA method yielded from a few donors. Not all clones reach the TCRdb copy of this immuneACCESS table, which keeps in-frame sequences only. Checked studies attribute under half of the gap to unresolved V genes and leave the rest unexplained. The V and J calls and clone size come from that table; D and trimming were worked out from the DNA. For this sample there are over 2 million clones; 85% to 95% appear just once. Under 0.15% of the sample belongs to the ten largest clones.

Healthy HIV-negative adults with no recently reported acute infections or vaccinations were included as donors. Every donor was a Caucasian adult residing in Nashville, Tennessee, USA. CD4+ T cells were enriched through magnetic negative selection, after which naive cells were positively selected on CD45RA and the remaining negative fraction served as the memory subset. After blood collection by leukapheresis, PBMCs were isolated using Ficoll-Histopaque density gradient centrifugation and then cryopreserved in the vapor phase of liquid nitrogen. Purity and quantity of every magnetically sorted T cell population were checked by analytical flow cytometry. From each sorted fraction, genomic DNA was isolated and quantified by UV absorbance on a Nanodrop 2000c.

This TCR was sampled from a man aged 18 to 29 in good health. The specimen was naive CD4+ T cells sorted from blood. The cell subset or site label for this specimen denotes: CD45RA+ positively selected. Recombination linked TRBV4-3 to TRBJ2-5, with the D call perhaps TRBD1 or TRBD2, as 5 bases match in each case. The DNA is TGCGCCAGCAGCCAAGACCTGCTCGGGTTCCAGGGACCAAACTTC. This sequence encodes CASSQDLLGFQGPNF.